Given below is one T cell receptor beta chain in context. Its specificity is unknown. The sample is drawn from a study of cytomegalovirus exposure and HLA in healthy donors. Findings and caveats of the study: A later analysis found TCR association rates differed by HLA locus, highest for DRB1 and lowest for HLA-C. The classifier was said to identify cytomegalovirus status with high specificity and sensitivity. The authors enumerated over 150 TCR beta chains as linked to cytomegalovirus. For most TCR sequences rarity was the rule, although some public TCRs occurred in many donors.

13 Jbeta primers and 60 Vbeta primers were used for the PCR. Sequenced by immunoSEQ multiplex PCR; TCRdb stores in-frame clones only, minus some. The sample records approximately 190,000 clones, roughly 73% being singletons. This receptor was identified in a young woman in good health and CMV-seropositive. The specimen was PBMCs.

The CDR3 bases are TGTGCCAGTAGTACAGTACGGGAGCGGGGCACAGATACGCAGTATTTT. Protein product: CASSTVRERGTDTQYF. The rearrangement joins TRBV19 to TRBJ2-3, with D perhaps TRBD2 (6 bases). V was pared by 4 bases and J by 1 base, with 15 bases between. The CDR3 runs 16 residues. Germline CDR1 reads LNHDA; CDR2 reads SQIVND (reference sequence). Supplemented by reference TRBV19 and TRBJ2-3, the full variable domain reads DGGITQSPKYLFRKEGQNVTLSCEQNLNHDAMYWYRQDPGQGLRLIYYSQIVNDFQKGDIAEGYSVSREKKESFPLTVTSAQKNPTAFYLCASSTVRERGTDTQYFGPGTRLTVL.